Detailed here is one T cell receptor beta chain. This entry is derived from a study of shared clonotypes between healthy human individuals. The table came from immunoSEQ multiplex PCR; TCRdb's copy has only in-frame clones and leaves some out. Counted here are fewer than 600,000 clones, around 77% occurring once; the ten biggest clones make up more than 10%. Nashville, Tennessee was home to all donors, who were Caucasian adults. It was tens of millions of PBMCs that unsorted samples used for genomic DNA. This CDR3 comprises 19 residues. CDR1 is SGHTS and CDR2 is YDEGEE in the germline V gene. Unmatched junction bases numbered 11, after V lost 4 bases and J lost 3 bases.

Sequenced: PBMCs. The V call is TRBV5-8, the J call TRBJ2-2, with TRBD2 matching 14 bases. The sequence was obtained from a woman aged 40 to 49 in good health. Some clones in this sample may be carry-over from other donors' samples. The CDR3 loop reads CASSIPGLAGVFYTGELFF. The CDR3 DNA reads TGTGCCAGCAGCATACCGGGACTAGCGGGAGTTTTCTACACCGGGGAGCTGTTTTTT.